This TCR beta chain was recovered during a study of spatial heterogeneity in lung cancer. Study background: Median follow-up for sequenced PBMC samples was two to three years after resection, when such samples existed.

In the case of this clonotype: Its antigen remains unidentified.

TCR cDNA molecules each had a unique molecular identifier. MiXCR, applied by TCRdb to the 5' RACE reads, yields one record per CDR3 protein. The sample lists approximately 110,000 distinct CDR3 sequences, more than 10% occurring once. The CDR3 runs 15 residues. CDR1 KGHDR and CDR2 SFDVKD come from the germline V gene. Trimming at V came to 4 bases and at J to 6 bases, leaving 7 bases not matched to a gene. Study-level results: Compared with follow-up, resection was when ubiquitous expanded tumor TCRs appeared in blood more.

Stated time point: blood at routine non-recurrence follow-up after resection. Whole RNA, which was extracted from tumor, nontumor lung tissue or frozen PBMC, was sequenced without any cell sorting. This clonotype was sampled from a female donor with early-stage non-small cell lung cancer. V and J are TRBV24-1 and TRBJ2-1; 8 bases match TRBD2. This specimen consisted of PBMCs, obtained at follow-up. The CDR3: CATSDTLADFNEQFF. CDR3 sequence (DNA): TGTGCCACCAGTGACACACTAGCGGATTTCAATGAGCAGTTCTTC.